The 21 T cell receptor beta chains listed next were all sequenced from one sample in a study of monozygotic twins with inflammatory bowel disease (dated by TCRdb to between 2018 and 2021). The method was 5' RACE. TCRdb records Illumina HiSeq 2500 as the sequencer. TCRdb reprocessed the public reads and reports one entry per CDR3 protein sequence, without DNA. The table for this sample records fewer than 110,000 distinct CDR3 sequences. The ten biggest clones cover 1.5% to 2% of the sample. The source material was blood. The receptor set was obtained from a human donor with ulcerative colitis or Crohn's disease, or a healthy co-twin of an affected twin (not recorded which).

The chain couples TRBV28 to TRBJ2-7; there is no DNA to check the TCRdb D call of TRBD2. The CDR3 spans 13 residues. Germline values: CDR1 MDHEN, CDR2 SYDVKM. The CDR3 reads CASSVTSSGEQYF.

V and J are TRBV7-2 and TRBJ2-1; absent DNA, TCRdb's TRBD2 call cannot be checked. Germline CDR1 reads SGHTA; CDR2 reads FQGNSA. CDR3 size: 15 residues. CDR3 amino acids: CASSFSLADYNEQFF. The full variable domain, in which reference TRBV7-2 and TRBJ2-1 provide the parts outside the CDR3, is GAGVSQSPSNKVTEKGKDVELRCDPISGHTALYWYRQSLGQGLEFLIYFQGNSAPDKSGLPSDRFSAERTGGSVSTLTIQRTQQEDSAVYLCASSFSLADYNEQFFGPGTRLTVL.

V is TRBV7-9 and J is TRBJ2-7; the TRBD1 assignment by TCRdb is unverifiable without DNA. The CDR3 runs to 13 residues. Germline V gives CDR1 SEHNR, CDR2 FQNEAQ (reference sequence). This chain's CDR3 is CASSPSPDYEQYF.

The CDR3 sequence: CASSRKNIQYF. The chain carries TRBV5-6 and TRBJ2-4. The CDR3 is 11 residues long. The germline CDR1 and CDR2 sequences are SGHDT and YYEEEE.

The V call is TRBV12-3 or TRBV12-4, the J call TRBJ2-1; the TCRdb call, TRBD1, lacks DNA for checking. This CDR3 has 16 amino acids. This CDR3 reads CASRPRTQMQGNEQFF.

This chain links TRBV12-3 or TRBV12-4 with TRBJ2-1; as DNA is missing, the TRBD1 call by TCRdb cannot be tested. The CDR3 consists of 15 residues. CDR3 sequence reads: CASREGGGPYNEQFF.

The chain links TRBV28 to TRBJ2-7. Germline V gene data show CDR1 as MDHEN and CDR2 as SYDVKM. The CDR3 loop spans 14 amino acids. The chain's CDR3 is CASSFWEGSGEQYF. The whole variable domain, remainder taken from reference TRBV28 and TRBJ2-7, is DVKVTQSSRYLVKRTGEKVFLECVQDMDHENMFWYRQDPGLGLRLIYFSYDVKMKEKGDIPEGYSVSREKKERFSLILESASTNQTSMYLCASSFWEGSGEQYFGPGTRLTVT.

The J gene is TRBJ2-7, the V gene TRBV30; TCRdb returns TRBD1, unconfirmable since there is no DNA. Germline V gives CDR1 GTSNPN, CDR2 SVGIG (reference sequence). The CDR3 sequence is 12 residues long. CDR3 residues: CAWNQGYYEQYF. The entire variable domain, with the rest obtained from reference TRBV30 and TRBJ2-7, is as follows: SQTIHQWPATLVQPVGSPLSLECTVEGTSNPNLYWYRQAAGRGLQLLFYSVGIGQISSEVPQNLSASRPQDRQFILSSKKLLLSDSGFYLCAWNQGYYEQYFGPGTRLTVT.

The V gene is TRBV7-7, the J gene TRBJ2-2; TCRdb lists TRBD2, though no DNA is available to test this call. This CDR3 has 18 residues. Germline V CDR1 and CDR2: SSHAT, FNYEAQ (reference sequence). This chain's CDR3 is CASSLSLLAGGPTGELFF.

The chain combines TRBV28 with TRBJ2-4; TCRdb's D call, TRBD2, is unchecked because there is no DNA. This CDR3 spans 15 amino acids. Per germline, CDR1 MDHEN and CDR2 SYDVKM. The CDR3 is CASKGMGLSKNIQYF.

The chain carries TRBV19 and TRBJ2-5; the TCRdb call, TRBD2, lacks DNA for checking. This CDR3 has 14 amino acids. The germline V gene has CDR1 LNHDA and CDR2 SQIVND (reference sequence). The CDR3 reads CASSNEREGETQYF.

The chain recombines TRBV20-1 with TRBJ1-1. The CDR3 runs to 14 residues. Germline assignment: CDR1 DFQATT and CDR2 SNEGSKA (reference sequence). The CDR3: CSASRGSMNTEAFF.

The V and J genes are TRBV7-2 and TRBJ1-5. This CDR3 comprises 12 residues. The germline V gene has CDR1 SGHTA and CDR2 FQGNSA. The CDR3 sequence is CASSPVGQPQHF. The full variable domain, rest sourced from reference TRBV7-2 and TRBJ1-5, is GAGVSQSPSNKVTEKGKDVELRCDPISGHTALYWYRQSLGQGLEFLIYFQGNSAPDKSGLPSDRFSAERTGGSVSTLTIQRTQQEDSAVYLCASSPVGQPQHFGDGTRLSIL.

The chain recombines TRBV20-1 with TRBJ2-2; TCRdb's assignment of TRBD1 cannot be checked, as there is no DNA. The CDR3 length is 15 residues. Germline V gives CDR1 DFQATT, CDR2 SNEGSKA (reference sequence). The CDR3 sequence: CSARAGQAPTGELFF.

V usage is TRBV12-3 or TRBV12-4 and J usage is TRBJ2-7. This CDR3 comprises 11 residues. The CDR3 is CASRVTGEQYF.

This rearrangement joins TRBV12-3 or TRBV12-4 to TRBJ2-5. The CDR3 totals 14 residues. CDR3 in amino acids: CASGNRGYQETQYF.

The CDR3 spells CASSFNGIQETQYF. V usage is TRBV7-2 and J usage is TRBJ2-5. Germline values: CDR1 SGHTA, CDR2 FQGNSA. There are 14 residues in the CDR3. Drawing the rest from reference TRBV7-2 and TRBJ2-5, the complete variable domain is GAGVSQSPSNKVTEKGKDVELRCDPISGHTALYWYRQSLGQGLEFLIYFQGNSAPDKSGLPSDRFSAERTGGSVSTLTIQRTQQEDSAVYLCASSFNGIQETQYFGPGTRLLVL.

This chain joins TRBV20-1 and TRBJ2-3; TCRdb's D call of TRBD2 is untestable without DNA. Germline assignment: CDR1 DFQATT and CDR2 SNEGSKA (reference sequence). CDR3 length: 15 amino acids. This chain's CDR3 is CSVSTRLVGTDTQYF.

The chain recombines TRBV7-8 with TRBJ2-1; TCRdb picks TRBD2, but there is no DNA to check that call. CDR1 is SGHVS and CDR2 is FQNEAQ in the germline V gene. The CDR3 has 20 residues. The CDR3 spells CASSLATTSGRSGIYNEQFF.

This chain uses TRBV27 with TRBJ2-1; TCRdb indicates TRBD2, and absent DNA this call remains unverified. Germline V gene lookup returns CDR1 MNHEY and CDR2 SMNVEV (reference sequence). CDR3 length: 14 amino acids. The CDR3: CASKREKKLNEQFF.

The chain links TRBV27 to TRBJ2-7; TCRdb gives TRBD1 as the D gene, but with no DNA this cannot be confirmed. The CDR3 consists of 17 residues. Germline loops: CDR1 MNHEY, CDR2 SMNVEV (reference sequence). The CDR3 protein is CASTPPRDALSLYEQYF.